There are a few counts of the clone carrying this TCR beta chain. This entry is derived from a study of T-cell reconstitution after alpha-beta-depleted transplantation in children. Trimming stripped 5 bases from V and 10 bases from J, with 21 bases between. The CDR3 has 15 amino acids. Germline CDR1 and CDR2: DFQATT and SNEGSKA (reference sequence). Preparation of the TCRbeta library was carried out with unique molecular identifiers. TCRdb reprocessed the PCR reads with MiXCR, giving one entry per CDR3 protein. The sample has hundreds of thousands of distinct CDR3 sequences; around a sixth are singletons.

This sample comprised PBMCs from the stem cell graft donor, obtained from the stem cell graft. The chain uses TRBV20-1 and TRBJ1-6; D unresolved. This receptor was identified in a human donor who donated a stem cell graft to a child with acute myeloid leukemia. The CDR3 spells CSAAIGDALRSPLHF. CDR3 in DNA: TGCAGTGCTGCTATCGGGGATGCCCTGAGGTCACCCCTCCACTTT.